These T cell receptor beta chains were read from a single sample in a study of human thymus T cells. TCRdb's copy holds only in-frame clones and misses some; the assay was immunoSEQ multiplex PCR. The sample carries 65,000 to 90,000 clones, roughly 95% recorded once. Sequenced sample: thymus tissue. These receptor sequences come from a girl in the first two years of life with a congenital heart defect but otherwise immunologically healthy. CDR3s include the opening cysteine and the closing phenylalanine or tryptophan. D genes are given only for firm matches. Where a row states a size, it is once, few, many or the class of an expanded clone; other rows omit it.

CDR3 DNA,CDR3 protein,clone size,CDR3 length,J gene,V gene,D gene
TGTGCCAGCAGTTTTGTCAGGGGGGGAATCACTGAAGCTTTCTTT,CASSFVRGGITEAFF,-,15,TRBJ1-1,TRBV28,TRBD1
TGTGCCAGCAGCTCCCCGGGGGGCACCGGGGAGCTGTTTTTT,CASSSPGGTGELFF,-,14,TRBJ2-2,TRBV11-2,TRBD2
TGCGCCAGCAGCCCCCCGGGGGAGCGGATGTTTAACACTGAAGCTTTCTTT,CASSPPGERMFNTEAFF,-,17,TRBJ1-1,TRBV5-1,-
TGCGCCAGCAGCCAAGGGGTCCAGCGGGACTACGAGCAGTACTTC,CASSQGVQRDYEQYF,-,15,TRBJ2-7,TRBV4-1,TRBD2
TGCGCCAGCAGCCAAGATCTAAGCGCCCAGGGGAACACCGGGGAGCTGTTTTTT,CASSQDLSAQGNTGELFF,-,18,TRBJ2-2,TRBV4-1,-
TGTGCCAGCAGCTTAGTTACCCCTAGCGGGAGGAACAATGAGCAGTTCTTC,CASSLVTPSGRNNEQFF,-,17,TRBJ2-1,TRBV7-8,TRBD2
TGTGCCAGCAGTTTTCACTCGGAGGGTAATGAAAAACTGTTTTTT,CASSFHSEGNEKLFF,-,15,TRBJ1-4,TRBV28,-
TGTGCCAGCAGCAATCCTCTTTCGACAGGGACTAATGAAAAACTGTTTTTT,CASSNPLSTGTNEKLFF,-,17,TRBJ1-4,TRBV2,TRBD1
TGTGCCAGCAGTCCACTTCTGTCTAGCACAGATACGCAGTATTTT,CASSPLLSSTDTQYF,-,15,TRBJ2-3,TRBV27,-
TGTGCCAGCAGTGACGATGGCGGCTTACACTACAATGAGCAGTTCTTC,CASSDDGGLHYNEQFF,-,16,TRBJ2-1,TRBV6-4,-
TGTGCCAGCAGTTCCCTGACAGGGGAGGGTGGCACTGAAGCTTTCTTT,CASSSLTGEGGTEAFF,-,16,TRBJ1-1,TRBV27,TRBD1
TGTGCCAGCAGTCTTACCCGGGACAGGAGAATCTATGGCTACACCTTC,CASSLTRDRRIYGYTF,-,16,TRBJ1-2,TRBV27,TRBD1
TGTGCCAGCAGAGACACCCTGACTAGCGGGAGGGCCACAGCCTGGGAGCTGTTTTTT,CASRDTLTSGRATAWELFF,-,19,TRBJ2-2,TRBV2,TRBD2
TGTGCCAGCAGCTTGGCCGAACGGCCAGGCCCCGGGGAGCTGTTTTTT,CASSLAERPGPGELFF,-,16,TRBJ2-2,TRBV5-4,-
TGTGCCAGCAGCTTAGTGCCGGGGGGCATAGATACGCAGTATTTT,CASSLVPGGIDTQYF,once,15,TRBJ2-3,TRBV11-3,-
TGTGCCAGCAGTGAAGTTGCTAGCGGGAGTACAGATACGCAGTATTTT,CASSEVASGSTDTQYF,-,16,TRBJ2-3,TRBV6-1,TRBD2
TGTGCCAGCAGCTTAAGGGGACAGGGACATACTGGGGCCAACGTCCTGACTTTC,CASSLRGQGHTGANVLTF,-,18,TRBJ2-6,TRBV7-3,TRBD1
TGCGCCAGCAGCTTGGCCTCGGGACAGGATGGCTACACCTTC,CASSLASGQDGYTF,-,14,TRBJ1-2,TRBV5-1,TRBD1
TGTGCCAGCAGGGACGGATACTCCTACGAGCAGTACTTC,CASRDGYSYEQYF,-,13,TRBJ2-7,TRBV7-9,-
TGTGCCACCCGCGTCCGGACTAGGACCCAAGAGACCCAGTACTTC,CATRVRTRTQETQYF,-,15,TRBJ2-5,TRBV25-1,TRBD2
TGCGCCAGCACCCTCAGGTATGGGAGTAGTGAAGCTTTCTTT,CASTLRYGSSEAFF,few,14,TRBJ1-1,TRBV5-1,-
TGCGCCAGCAGCTTGTTGGGGTGGTATGGCTACACCTTC,CASSLLGWYGYTF,-,13,TRBJ1-2,TRBV5-1,-
TGTGCCAGCAGTTTGCGGGGGGATACGCAGTATTTT,CASSLRGDTQYF,-,12,TRBJ2-3,TRBV5-6,TRBD2
TGCGCCAGCAGCTTGAGTAGCGTAGGGACTAGCGGGATCAATGAGCAGTTCTTC,CASSLSSVGTSGINEQFF,-,18,TRBJ2-1,TRBV5-1,TRBD2
TGTGCCAGCTCACCCCCGGAGAGGAACACTGAAGCTTTCTTT,CASSPPERNTEAFF,-,14,TRBJ1-1,TRBV18,-
TGCGCCAGCAGCCCCCGGGACAGGGGGCCTGGGGCCAACGTCCTGACTTTC,CASSPRDRGPGANVLTF,once,17,TRBJ2-6,TRBV4-3,TRBD1
TGTGCCAGCAGCCCAGGAGCTAGGGGTAGAGGAGGGGAAAAACTGTTTTTT,CASSPGARGRGGEKLFF,-,17,TRBJ1-4,TRBV4-2,-
TGTGCCAGCAGTCCGCGACGGGGCACAGATACGCAGTATTTT,CASSPRRGTDTQYF,-,14,TRBJ2-3,TRBV28,-
TGTGCCAGCCTGCTGAAGGGACTAGACTATGGCTACACCTTC,CASLLKGLDYGYTF,-,14,TRBJ1-2,TRBV2,-
TGCGCCAGCAGCCAAGGGTTGACATCAAACTATGGCTACACCTTC,CASSQGLTSNYGYTF,-,15,TRBJ1-2,TRBV4-1,-
TGTGCCAGCAGCCCAACGCATGGGGACAGGGGGCGATTGGAGACCCAGTACTTC,CASSPTHGDRGRLETQYF,-,18,TRBJ2-5,TRBV14,TRBD1
TGTGCCAGCAGCGTAGGCGAAAAGGACGGTGACTACGAGCAGTACTTC,CASSVGEKDGDYEQYF,-,16,TRBJ2-7,TRBV9,-
TGTGCCAGCGGGGACGGCTATGGCTACACCTTC,CASGDGYGYTF,-,11,TRBJ1-2,TRBV27,-
TGTGCCAGCAGTCTTAATCCAAAGACAGGTAACGATGGCTACACCTTC,CASSLNPKTGNDGYTF,-,16,TRBJ1-2,TRBV28,-
TGTGCCAGCAGTTGCAGGGGGCTTGGCCAGCCCCAGCATTTT,CASSCRGLGQPQHF,-,14,TRBJ1-5,TRBV28,TRBD1
TGTGCCAGCAGCTCGACGACGCGGCAATCCTACGAGCAGTACTTC,CASSSTTRQSYEQYF,-,15,TRBJ2-7,TRBV5-4,-
TGTGCCATCAGCCGCCTCTTTGACTACGAGCAGTACTTC,CAISRLFDYEQYF,-,13,TRBJ2-7,TRBV10-3,-
TGTGCCAGCAGCGACGACAGGGGGCGCACTGAAGCTTTCTTT,CASSDDRGRTEAFF,-,14,TRBJ1-1,TRBV5-4,TRBD1
TGTGCCAGCAGCCCAACAGGGGGCGCGAATTGTTCTGAAGCTTTCTTT,CASSPTGGANCSEAFF,-,16,TRBJ1-1,TRBV7-2,TRBD1
TGTGCCAGCAGCGTGGGCACTAGCGGGAGGGCCGTCGGGGAGCTGTTTTTT,CASSVGTSGRAVGELFF,-,17,TRBJ2-2,TRBV13,TRBD2
TGTGCCAGCAGTTTATATCCCAGGGCTGTAGGGTTCTACGAGCAGTACTTC,CASSLYPRAVGFYEQYF,-,17,TRBJ2-7,TRBV27,-
TGTGCCAGCAGTTTCACTATGCGCGGGGCCGACGTAGCTAATGAAAAACTGTTTTTT,CASSFTMRGADVANEKLFF,-,19,TRBJ1-4,TRBV28,-